Described below is a single T cell receptor beta chain sequence and its context. This sample was taken from a study of shared T cell receptors in the human thymus. The germline gives CDR1 GTSNPN, CDR2 SVGIG (reference sequence). The CDR3 contains 14 residues. Deletions cut 1 base from V and 3 bases from J, with 10 bases between. Using immunoSEQ multiplex PCR, the repertoire was profiled, and TCRdb retains in-frame clones only, with some absent. This sample yields 650,000 to 950,000 clones, of which roughly 85% are seen a single time; roughly 0.01% belongs to the top ten. The same sample was also studied in work on human thymus T cells. That publication notes: The thymus tissue came from resections taken during corrective heart surgery. Thymic and blood repertoires appeared to show biased V and J gene usage. Thymic repertoires of unrelated individuals were reported in related research to overlap highly.

The chain carries TRBV30 and TRBJ1-5; perhaps TRBD1 as D (6 bases). Sequenced input: thymocytes. The receptor was derived from a girl under three years old with a congenital heart defect. CDR3 sequence: CAWSGTGTNQPQHF. CDR3 DNA sequence: TGTGCCTGGAGTGGTACAGGGACCAATCAGCCCCAGCATTTT. Variable domain in full (rest from reference TRBV30 and TRBJ1-5): SQTIHQWPATLVQPVGSPLSLECTVEGTSNPNLYWYRQAAGRGLQLLFYSVGIGQISSEVPQNLSASRPQDRQFILSSKKLLLSDSGFYLCAWSGTGTNQPQHFGDGTRLSIL.